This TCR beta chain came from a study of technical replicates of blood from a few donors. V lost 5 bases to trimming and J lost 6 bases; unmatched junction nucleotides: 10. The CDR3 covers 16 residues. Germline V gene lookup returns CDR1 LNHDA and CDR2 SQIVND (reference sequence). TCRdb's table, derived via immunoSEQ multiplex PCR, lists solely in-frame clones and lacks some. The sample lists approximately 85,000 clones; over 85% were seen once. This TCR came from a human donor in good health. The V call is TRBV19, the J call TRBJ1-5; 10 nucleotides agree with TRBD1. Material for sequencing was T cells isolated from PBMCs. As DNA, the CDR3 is TGTGCCAGTAGTGGAACCGGGACAGGGGCAGCTCAGCCCCAGCATTTT. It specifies CASSGTGTGAAQPQHF. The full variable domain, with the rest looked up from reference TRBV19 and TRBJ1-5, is DGGITQSPKYLFRKEGQNVTLSCEQNLNHDAMYWYRQDPGQGLRLIYYSQIVNDFQKGDIAEGYSVSREKKESFPLTVTSAQKNPTAFYLCASSGTGTGAAQPQHFGDGTRLSIL.